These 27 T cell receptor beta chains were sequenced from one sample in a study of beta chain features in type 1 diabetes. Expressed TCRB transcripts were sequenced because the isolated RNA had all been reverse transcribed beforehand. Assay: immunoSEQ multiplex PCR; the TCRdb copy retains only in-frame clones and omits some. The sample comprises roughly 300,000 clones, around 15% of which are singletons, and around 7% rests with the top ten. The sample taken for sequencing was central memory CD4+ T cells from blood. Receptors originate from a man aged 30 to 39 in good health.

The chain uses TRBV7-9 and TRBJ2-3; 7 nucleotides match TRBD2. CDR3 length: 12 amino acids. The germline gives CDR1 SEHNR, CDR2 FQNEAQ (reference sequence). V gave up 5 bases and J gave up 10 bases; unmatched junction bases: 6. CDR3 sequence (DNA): TGTGCCAGCAGCAAGCGGGGAACGGCGCAGTATTTT. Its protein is CASSKRGTAQYF.

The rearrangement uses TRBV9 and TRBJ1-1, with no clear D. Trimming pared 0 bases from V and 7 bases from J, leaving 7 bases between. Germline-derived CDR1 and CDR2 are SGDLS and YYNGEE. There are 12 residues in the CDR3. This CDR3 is CASSVGGHEAFF. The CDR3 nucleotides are TGTGCCAGCAGCGTAGGAGGGCATGAAGCTTTCTTT.

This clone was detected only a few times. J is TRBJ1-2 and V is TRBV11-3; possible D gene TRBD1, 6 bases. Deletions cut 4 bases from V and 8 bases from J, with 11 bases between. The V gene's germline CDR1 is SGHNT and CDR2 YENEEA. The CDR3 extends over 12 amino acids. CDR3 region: CASSYTGRGYTF. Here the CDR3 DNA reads TGTGCCAGCAGCTATACAGGGCGCGGCTACACCTTC.

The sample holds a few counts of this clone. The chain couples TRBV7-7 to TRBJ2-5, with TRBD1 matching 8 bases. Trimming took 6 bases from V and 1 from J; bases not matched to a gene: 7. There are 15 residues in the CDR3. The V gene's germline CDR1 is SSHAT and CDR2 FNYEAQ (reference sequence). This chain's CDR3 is CASSRPTGGQETQYF. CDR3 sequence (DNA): TGTGCCAGCAGTCGGCCTACAGGGGGCCAAGAGACCCAGTACTTC.

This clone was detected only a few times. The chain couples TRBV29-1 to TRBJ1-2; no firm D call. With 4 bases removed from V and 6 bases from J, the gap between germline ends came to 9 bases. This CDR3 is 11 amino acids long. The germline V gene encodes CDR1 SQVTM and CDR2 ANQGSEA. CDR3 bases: TGCAGCGTTGGGGAATCGGATGGCTACACCTTC. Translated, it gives CSVGESDGYTF.

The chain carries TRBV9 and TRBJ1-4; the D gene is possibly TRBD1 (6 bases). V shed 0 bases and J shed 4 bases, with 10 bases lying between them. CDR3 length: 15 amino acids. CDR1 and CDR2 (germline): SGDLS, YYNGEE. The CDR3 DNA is TGTGCCAGCAGCGTAGGGGGACACGGTAATGAAAAACTGTTTTTT. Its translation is CASSVGGHGNEKLFF.

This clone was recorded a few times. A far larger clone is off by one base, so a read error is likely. CDR3 sequence reads: CASSFGVSYNEQFF. CDR3 DNA: TGCGCCAGCAGCTTTGGGGTTTCCTACAATGAGCAGTTCTTC. The V call is TRBV5-1, the J call TRBJ2-1; D remains unclear. CDR1 and CDR2 from the germline V gene are SGHRS and YFSETQ. This CDR3 is built from 14 residues. Trimming removed 2 bases at V and 1 base at J, with 7 bases between.

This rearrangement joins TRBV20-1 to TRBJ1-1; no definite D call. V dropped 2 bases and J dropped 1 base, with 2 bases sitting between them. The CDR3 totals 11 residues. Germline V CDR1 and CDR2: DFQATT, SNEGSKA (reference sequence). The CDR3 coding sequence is TGCAGTGCTAGATGGAACACTGAAGCTTTCTTT. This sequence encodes CSARWNTEAFF.

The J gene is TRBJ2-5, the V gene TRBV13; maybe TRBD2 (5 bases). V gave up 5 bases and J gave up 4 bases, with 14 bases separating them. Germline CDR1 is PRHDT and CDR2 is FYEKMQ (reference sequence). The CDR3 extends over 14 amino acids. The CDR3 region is CASSPSWGAETQYF. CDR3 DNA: TGTGCCAGCAGCCCCAGTTGGGGAGCAGAGACCCAGTACTTC.

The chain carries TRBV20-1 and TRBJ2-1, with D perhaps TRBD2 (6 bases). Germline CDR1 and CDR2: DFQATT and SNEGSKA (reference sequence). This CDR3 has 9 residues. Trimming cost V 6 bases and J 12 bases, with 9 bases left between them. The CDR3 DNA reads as TGCAGTGCAGGAGGGGCGCAGTTCTTC. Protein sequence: CSAGGAQFF.

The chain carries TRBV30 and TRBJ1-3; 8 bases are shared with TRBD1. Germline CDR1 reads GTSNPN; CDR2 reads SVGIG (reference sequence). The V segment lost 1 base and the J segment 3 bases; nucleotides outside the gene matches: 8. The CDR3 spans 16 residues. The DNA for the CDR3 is TGTGCCTGGAGTGGACAGGGGAGTTTTTATGGAAACACCATATATTTT. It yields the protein CAWSGQGSFYGNTIYF.

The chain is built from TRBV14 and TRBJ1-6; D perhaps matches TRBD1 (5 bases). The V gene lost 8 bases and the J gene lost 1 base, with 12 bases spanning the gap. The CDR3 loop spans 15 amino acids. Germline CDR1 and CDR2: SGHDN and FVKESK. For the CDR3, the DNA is TGTGCCAGCGCAGGGAGAGGGTCCTATAATTCACCCCTCCACTTT. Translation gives CASAGRGSYNSPLHF.

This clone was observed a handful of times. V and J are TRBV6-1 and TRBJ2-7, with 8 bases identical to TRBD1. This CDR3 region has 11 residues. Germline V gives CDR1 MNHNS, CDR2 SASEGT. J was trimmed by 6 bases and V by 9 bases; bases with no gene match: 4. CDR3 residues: CASRQGTEQYF. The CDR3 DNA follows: TGTGCCAGTAGACAGGGGACCGAGCAGTACTTC.

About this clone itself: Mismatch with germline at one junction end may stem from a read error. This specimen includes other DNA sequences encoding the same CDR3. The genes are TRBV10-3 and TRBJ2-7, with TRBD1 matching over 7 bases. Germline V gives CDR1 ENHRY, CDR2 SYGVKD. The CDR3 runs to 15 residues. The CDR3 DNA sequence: TGTGCCAGCAGTTACAGGGGACAAGGGACCTACGAGCAGTACTTC. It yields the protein CASSYRGQGTYEQYF.

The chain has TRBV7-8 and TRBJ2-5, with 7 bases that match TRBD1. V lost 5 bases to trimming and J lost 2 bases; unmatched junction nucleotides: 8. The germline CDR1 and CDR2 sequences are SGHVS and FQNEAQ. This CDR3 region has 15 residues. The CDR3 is CASSLGQETQETQYF. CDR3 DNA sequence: TGTGCCAGCAGCCTAGGACAGGAGACGCAAGAGACCCAGTACTTC. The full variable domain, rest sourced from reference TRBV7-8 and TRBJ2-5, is GAGVSQSPRYKVAKRGQDVALRCDPISGHVSLFWYQQALGQGPEFLTYFQNEAQLDKSGLPSDRFFAERPEGSVSTLKIQRTQQEDSAVYLCASSLGQETQETQYFGPGTRLLVL.

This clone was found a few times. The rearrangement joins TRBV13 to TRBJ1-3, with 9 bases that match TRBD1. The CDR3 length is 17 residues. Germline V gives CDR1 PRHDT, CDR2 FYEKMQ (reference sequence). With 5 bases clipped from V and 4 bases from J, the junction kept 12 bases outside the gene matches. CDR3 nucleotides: TGTGCCAGCAGCGCTACTCCGCAACAGGGGGCGGGAAACACCATATATTTT. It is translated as CASSATPQQGAGNTIYF.

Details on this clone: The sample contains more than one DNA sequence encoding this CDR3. In DNA, the CDR3 is TGTGCCAGCAGCGCGGACAGGGGGACCGGGGAGCTGTTTTTT. Translating gives CASSADRGTGELFF. The chain has TRBV9 and TRBJ2-2, with TRBD1 matching 10 bases. Trimming cost V 3 bases and J 5 bases; bases outside gene matches: 1. Looked up from germline, CDR1 is SGDLS and CDR2 is YYNGEE. There are 14 residues in the CDR3.

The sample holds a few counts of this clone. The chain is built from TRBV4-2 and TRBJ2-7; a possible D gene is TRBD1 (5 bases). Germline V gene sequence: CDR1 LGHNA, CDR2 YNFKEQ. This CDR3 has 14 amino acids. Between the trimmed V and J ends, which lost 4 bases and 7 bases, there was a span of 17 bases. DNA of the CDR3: TGTGCCAGCAGCCGTATGGAAGGGGTAATGGAGCAGTACTTC. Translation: CASSRMEGVMEQYF.

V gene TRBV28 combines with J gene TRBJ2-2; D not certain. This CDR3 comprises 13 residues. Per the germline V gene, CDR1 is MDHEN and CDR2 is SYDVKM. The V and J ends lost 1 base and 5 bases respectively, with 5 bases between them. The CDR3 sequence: CASSLSTTGELFF. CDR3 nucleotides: TGTGCCAGCAGTTTATCGACAACCGGGGAGCTGTTTTTT.

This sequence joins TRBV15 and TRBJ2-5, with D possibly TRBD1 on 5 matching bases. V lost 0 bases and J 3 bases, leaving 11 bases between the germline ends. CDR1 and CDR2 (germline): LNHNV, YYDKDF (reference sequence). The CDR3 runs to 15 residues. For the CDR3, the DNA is TGTGCCACCAGCAGAGATCTGACAGCAGAAGAGACCCAGTACTTC. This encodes CATSRDLTAEETQYF.

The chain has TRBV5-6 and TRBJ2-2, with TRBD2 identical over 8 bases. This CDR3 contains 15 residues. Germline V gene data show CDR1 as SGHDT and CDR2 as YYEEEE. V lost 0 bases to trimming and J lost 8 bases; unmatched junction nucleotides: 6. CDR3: CASSLEGLARGELFF. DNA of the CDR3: TGTGCCAGCAGCTTGGAAGGACTAGCAAGAGGGGAGCTGTTTTTT.

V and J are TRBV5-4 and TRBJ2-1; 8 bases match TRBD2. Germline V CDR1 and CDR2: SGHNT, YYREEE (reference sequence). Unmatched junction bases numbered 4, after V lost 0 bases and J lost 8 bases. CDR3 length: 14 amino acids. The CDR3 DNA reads TGTGCCAGCAGCTTGGACGGGGGGGCGCATGAGCAGTTCTTC. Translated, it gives CASSLDGGAHEQFF.

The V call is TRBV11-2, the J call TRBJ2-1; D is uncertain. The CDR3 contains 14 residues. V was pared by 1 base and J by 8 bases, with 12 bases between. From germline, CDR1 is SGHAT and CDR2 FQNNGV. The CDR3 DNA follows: TGTGCCAGCAGCTTAGGTTCGCAGCGAGATGAGCAGTTCTTC. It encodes CASSLGSQRDEQFF.

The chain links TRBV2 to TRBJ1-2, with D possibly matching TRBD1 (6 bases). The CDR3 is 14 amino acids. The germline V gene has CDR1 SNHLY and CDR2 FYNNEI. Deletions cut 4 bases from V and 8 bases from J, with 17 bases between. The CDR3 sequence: CASSVGQPRGGYTF. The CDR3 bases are TGTGCCAGCAGTGTAGGTCAGCCCAGGGGCGGCTACACCTTC. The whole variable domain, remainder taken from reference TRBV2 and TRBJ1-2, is EPEVTQTPSHQVTQMGQEVILRCVPISNHLYFYWYRQILGQKVEFLVSFYNNEISEKSEIFDDQFSVERPDGSNFTLKIRSTKLEDSAMYFCASSVGQPRGGYTFGSGTRLTVV.

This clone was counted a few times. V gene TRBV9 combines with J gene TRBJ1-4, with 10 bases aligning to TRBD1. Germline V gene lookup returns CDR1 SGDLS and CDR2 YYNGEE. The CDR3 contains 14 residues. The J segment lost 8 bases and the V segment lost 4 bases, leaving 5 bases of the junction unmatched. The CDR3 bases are TGTGCCAGCAGCCTGGACAGGGGGAAAGAAAAACTGTTTTTT. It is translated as CASSLDRGKEKLFF. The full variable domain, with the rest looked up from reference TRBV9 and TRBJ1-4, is DSGVTQTPKHLITATGQRVTLRCSPRSGDLSVYWYQQSLDQGLQFLIQYYNGEERAKGNILERFSAQQFPDLHSELNLSSLELGDSALYFCASSLDRGKEKLFFGSGTQLSVL.

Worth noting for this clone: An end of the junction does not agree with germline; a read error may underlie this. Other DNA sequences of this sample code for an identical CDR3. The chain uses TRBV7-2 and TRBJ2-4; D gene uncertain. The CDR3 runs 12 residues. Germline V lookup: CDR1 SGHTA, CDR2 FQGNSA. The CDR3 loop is CASSVGTDIQYF. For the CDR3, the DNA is TGCGCCAGCAGCGTGGGAACAGACATTCAGTACTTC.

In DNA, the CDR3 is TGTGCCAGCAGCGTCGGGACACAAGAGACCCAGTACTTC. Translation gives CASSVGTQETQYF. The chain joins TRBV5-6 to TRBJ2-5; D perhaps matches TRBD1 (6 bases). Trimming stripped 4 bases from V and 2 bases from J, with 9 bases between. The CDR3 has 13 residues. Germline values: CDR1 SGHDT, CDR2 YYEEEE.